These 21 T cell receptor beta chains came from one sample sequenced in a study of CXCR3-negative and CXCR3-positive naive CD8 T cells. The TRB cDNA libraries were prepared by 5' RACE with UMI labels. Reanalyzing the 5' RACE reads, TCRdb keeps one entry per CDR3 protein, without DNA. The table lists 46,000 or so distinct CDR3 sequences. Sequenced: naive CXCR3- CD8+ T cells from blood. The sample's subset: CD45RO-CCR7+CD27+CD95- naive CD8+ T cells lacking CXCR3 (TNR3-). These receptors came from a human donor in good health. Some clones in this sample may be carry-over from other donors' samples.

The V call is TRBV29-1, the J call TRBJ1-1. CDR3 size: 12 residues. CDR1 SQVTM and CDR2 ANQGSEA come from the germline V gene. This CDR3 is CSVAAVNTEAFF.

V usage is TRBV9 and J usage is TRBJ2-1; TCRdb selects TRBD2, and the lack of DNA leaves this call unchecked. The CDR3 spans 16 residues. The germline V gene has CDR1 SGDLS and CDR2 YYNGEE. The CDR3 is CASSVTWTSGASEQFF.

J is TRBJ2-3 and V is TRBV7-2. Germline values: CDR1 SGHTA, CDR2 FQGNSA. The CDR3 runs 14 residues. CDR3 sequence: CASSLFEAGDTQYF. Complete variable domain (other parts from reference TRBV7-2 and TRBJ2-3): GAGVSQSPSNKVTEKGKDVELRCDPISGHTALYWYRQSLGQGLEFLIYFQGNSAPDKSGLPSDRFSAERTGGSVSTLTIQRTQQEDSAVYLCASSLFEAGDTQYFGPGTRLTVL.

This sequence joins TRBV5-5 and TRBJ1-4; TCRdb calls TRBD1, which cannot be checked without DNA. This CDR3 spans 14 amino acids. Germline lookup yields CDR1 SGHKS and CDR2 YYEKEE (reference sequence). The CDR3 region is CASSRDDFNEKLFF.

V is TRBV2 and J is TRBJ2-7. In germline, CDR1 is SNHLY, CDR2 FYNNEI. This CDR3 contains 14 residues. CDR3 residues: CASRGGLDSYEQYF.

The chain's CDR3 is CASSKCPRGDNTEAFF. This chain connects TRBV21-1 to TRBJ1-1; checking the TCRdb D call of TRBD1 is not possible without DNA. TRBV21-1 is a recognized pseudogene. The CDR3 length is 16 residues.

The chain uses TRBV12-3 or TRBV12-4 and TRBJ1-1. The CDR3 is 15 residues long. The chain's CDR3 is CASSPDANWVTEAFF.

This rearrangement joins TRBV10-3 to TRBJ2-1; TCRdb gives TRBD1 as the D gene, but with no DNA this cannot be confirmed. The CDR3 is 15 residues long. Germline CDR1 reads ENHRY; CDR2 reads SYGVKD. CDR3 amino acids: CAISEGGILYNEQFF.

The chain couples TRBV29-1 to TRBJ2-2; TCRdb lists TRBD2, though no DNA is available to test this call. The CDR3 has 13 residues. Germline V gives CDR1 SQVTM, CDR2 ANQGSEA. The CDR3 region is CSTGGSNTGELFF.

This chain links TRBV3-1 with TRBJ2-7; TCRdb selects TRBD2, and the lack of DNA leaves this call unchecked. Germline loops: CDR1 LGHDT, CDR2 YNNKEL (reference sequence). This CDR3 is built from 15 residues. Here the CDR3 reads CASSPGLAGAYEQYF.

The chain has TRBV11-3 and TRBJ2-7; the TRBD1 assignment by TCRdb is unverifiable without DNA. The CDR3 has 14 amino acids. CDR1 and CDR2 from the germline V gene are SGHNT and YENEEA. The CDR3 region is CASSLQGRSYEQYF.

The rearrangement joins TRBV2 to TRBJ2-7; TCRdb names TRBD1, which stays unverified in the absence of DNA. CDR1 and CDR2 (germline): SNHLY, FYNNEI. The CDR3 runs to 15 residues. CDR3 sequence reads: CASRAGQGKSYEQYF.

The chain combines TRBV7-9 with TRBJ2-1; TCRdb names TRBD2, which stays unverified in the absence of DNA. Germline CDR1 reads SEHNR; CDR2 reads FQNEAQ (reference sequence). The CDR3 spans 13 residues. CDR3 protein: CASSLGGGNEQFF.

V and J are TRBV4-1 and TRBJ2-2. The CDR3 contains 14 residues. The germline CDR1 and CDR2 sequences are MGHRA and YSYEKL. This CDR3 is CASSQVMNPGELFF.

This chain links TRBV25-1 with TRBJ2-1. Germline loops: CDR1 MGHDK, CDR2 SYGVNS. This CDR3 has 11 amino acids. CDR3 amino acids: CASSESPEQFF.

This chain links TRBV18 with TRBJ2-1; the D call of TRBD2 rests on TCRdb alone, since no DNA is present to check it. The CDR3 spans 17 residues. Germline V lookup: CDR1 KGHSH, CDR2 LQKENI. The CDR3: CASSPGLAGSSYNEQFF.

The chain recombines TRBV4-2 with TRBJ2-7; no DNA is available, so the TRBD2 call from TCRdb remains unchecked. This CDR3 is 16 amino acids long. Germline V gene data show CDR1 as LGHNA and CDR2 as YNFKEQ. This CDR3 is CASSQDGTSGGYEQYF.

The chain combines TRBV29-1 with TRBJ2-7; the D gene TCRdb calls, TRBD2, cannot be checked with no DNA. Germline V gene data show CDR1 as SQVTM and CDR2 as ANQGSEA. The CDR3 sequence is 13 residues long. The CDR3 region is CSVEDSSNYEQYF.

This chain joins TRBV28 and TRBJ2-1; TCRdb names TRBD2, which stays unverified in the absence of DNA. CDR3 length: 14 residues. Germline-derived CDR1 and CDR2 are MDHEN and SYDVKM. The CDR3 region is CASSLALAGNEQFF.

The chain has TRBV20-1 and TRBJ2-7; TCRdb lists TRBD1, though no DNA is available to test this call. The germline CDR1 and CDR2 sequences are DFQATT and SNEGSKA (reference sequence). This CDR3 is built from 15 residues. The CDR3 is CSARGDVGRIYEQYF.

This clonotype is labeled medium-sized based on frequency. The CDR3 spells CASMGDTGELFF. The chain links TRBV7-3 to TRBJ2-2; the D call from TCRdb, TRBD1, cannot be confirmed without DNA. The length of the CDR3 is 12 residues. Germline CDR1 SGHTA, CDR2 FQGTGA. Based on the CDR3 plus reference TRBV7-3 and TRBJ2-2, the full variable domain is GAGVSQTPSNKVTEKGKYVELRCDPISGHTALYWYRQSLGQGPEFLIYFQGTGAADDSGLPNDRFFAVRPEGSVSTLKIQRTERGDSAVYLCASMGDTGELFFGEGSRLTVL.